The present T cell receptor beta chain was sequenced within a study of blood T cells in healthy people across ages. Study-wide points: More naive CD4+ cells and higher diversity were found in long-lived than in aged donors. The fall in TCR beta diversity per million T cells was roughly linear with age.

The V gene's germline CDR1 is ENHRY and CDR2 SYGVKD. The CDR3 loop spans 14 amino acids. Details on this clonotype: No antigen is known for it.

Primed by a sample-barcoded 5' primer and a J-beta primer mix, a second PCR proceeded for about 6 to 12 cycles. Tags on each cDNA molecule came from a template-switch adaptor with 12 random nucleotides. TCRdb re-called the 5' RACE reads with MiXCR, one entry per CDR3 protein. The sample lists over 600,000 distinct CDR3 sequences, approximately 60% occurring once. Total RNA was extracted at no less than 5 micrograms per sample. This sequence joins TRBV10-3 and TRBJ2-4, with D perhaps matching TRBD1 or TRBD2 (5 bases each). The end of the DNA aligns better with TRBJ2-5, so the J call may be wrong. The sequenced sample consisted of blood. The sequence was collected from a man in his forties in good health. CDR3 amino acids: CAIGRGDDQETQYF. In nucleotides, the CDR3 is TGTGCCATCGGTAGGGGAGACGATCAAGAGACCCAGTACTTC.